This record concerns one T cell receptor beta chain sequence. Its antigen is unknown. This CDR3 region has 15 residues. Per the germline V gene, CDR1 is MNHEY and CDR2 is SMNVEV (reference sequence). The ends were cut back, 2 bases at V and 6 bases at J, with 15 bases in the middle. Researchers prepared the TCRbeta library using unique molecular identifiers, the study reports. TCRdb recomputed calls from the PCR reads with MiXCR, one row per CDR3 protein. Of some 460,000 distinct CDR3 sequences in the sample, roughly 16% were seen once. This record comes from a study of T-cell reconstitution after alpha-beta-depleted transplantation in children. Study-level findings and limits: The study reportedly traced alpha-beta T cells about two months after transplant to several hundred expanded graft clones. Elevated TCRbeta diversity at day 60 was traced, in some patients, to surviving recipient T cells and thymic progenitors. A year post-transplant, T-cell counts and diversity derived mostly from newly produced T cells.

This sample comprised PBMCs, mostly from graft donor cells, obtained 360 days after TCRalphabeta/CD19-depleted stem cell transplant. The V and J genes are TRBV27 and TRBJ2-3; the D call may be TRBD1 or TRBD2 (5 bases each). The TCR sequence derives from a boy younger than two who had a stem cell transplant for Wiskott-Aldrich syndrome, so the T cells may come from the graft donor. The CDR3 coding sequence is TGTGCCAGCAGTTTAGTATTGAGGGGTGGCGATACGCAGTATTTT. As protein: CASSLVLRGGDTQYF.